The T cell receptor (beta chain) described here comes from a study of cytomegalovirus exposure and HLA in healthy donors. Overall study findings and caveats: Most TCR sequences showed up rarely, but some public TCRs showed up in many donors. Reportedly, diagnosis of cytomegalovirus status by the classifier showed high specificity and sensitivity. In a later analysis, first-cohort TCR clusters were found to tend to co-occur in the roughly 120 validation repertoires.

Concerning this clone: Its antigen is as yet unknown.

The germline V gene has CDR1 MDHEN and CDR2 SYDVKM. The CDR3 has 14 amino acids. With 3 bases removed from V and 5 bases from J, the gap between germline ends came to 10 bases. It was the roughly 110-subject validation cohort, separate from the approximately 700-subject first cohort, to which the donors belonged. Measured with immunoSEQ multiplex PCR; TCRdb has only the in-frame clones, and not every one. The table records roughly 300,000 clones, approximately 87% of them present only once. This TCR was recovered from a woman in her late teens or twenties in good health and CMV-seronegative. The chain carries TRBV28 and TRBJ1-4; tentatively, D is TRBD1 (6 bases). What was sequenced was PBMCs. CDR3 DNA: TGTGCCAGCAGTTTGAGGACAGTGAATGAAAAACTGTTTTTT. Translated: CASSLRTVNEKLFF.